This entry describes one T cell receptor (beta chain). The antigen remains unidentified. CDR3 and TCR beta VDJ profiling relied on genomic DNA as the template. Using its own MiXCR run on the reads, TCRdb lists one record per CDR3 protein. The sample includes about 270,000 distinct CDR3 sequences, 55% to 60% of them seen just once. The data stem from a study of CD8+CD57+ T cells in acquired aplastic anemia. Study outcomes and limitations: CD8+ Simpson's diversity showed no significant patient-control difference. Patients shared twenty-nine CD8+ CDR3 sequences with controls.

Germline V gives CDR1 LNHDA, CDR2 SQIVND (reference sequence). V was shortened by 5 bases and J by 4 bases, with 9 bases between the two germline ends. This CDR3 has 12 amino acids. Sequences were obtained from sorted CD4+, CD8+, or CD8+CD57+ T cells (not recorded which) from PBMCs. The source is a human donor with severe aplastic anemia or a healthy control (not recorded which). V usage is TRBV19 and J usage is TRBJ2-7, with TRBD2 as a possible D gene (5 bases). CDR3 sequence: CASSPSGYEQYF. The CDR3 bases are TGTGCCAGTAGTCCCTCGGGGTACGAGCAGTACTTC.